This section outlines one T cell receptor (beta chain) sequence together with its context. J gave up 5 bases and V 3 bases, and 7 bases lay outside the gene matches. The CDR3 is 14 amino acids. Germline V gene data show CDR1 as SGDLS and CDR2 as YYNGEE. Per the original methods: Counts of nucleated cells, estimated from reference gene primer amplification, were obtained. Measured with immunoSEQ multiplex PCR; TCRdb has only the in-frame clones, and not every one. That table furnishes V, J and clone size, whereas the DNA furnished D and trimming. The table shows more than 200,000 clones, with roughly 83% occurring only once. The data originate from a study of blood T cell repertoires in COVID-19. Turning to the study itself: Sites in the United States, Italy and Spain provided acute and convalescent COVID-19 samples. T cells, B-cell-depleted T cells, or PBMCs provided the cDNA or gDNA that served as material.

The receptor comes from an older man with acute or convalescent COVID-19. Sample: peripheral blood. The genes are TRBV9 and TRBJ2-5; TRBD1 agrees at 7 bases. The CDR3 DNA follows: TGTGCCAGCAGCGGAAGACAGGGCAGGGAGACCCAGTACTTC. Translation: CASSGRQGRETQYF.